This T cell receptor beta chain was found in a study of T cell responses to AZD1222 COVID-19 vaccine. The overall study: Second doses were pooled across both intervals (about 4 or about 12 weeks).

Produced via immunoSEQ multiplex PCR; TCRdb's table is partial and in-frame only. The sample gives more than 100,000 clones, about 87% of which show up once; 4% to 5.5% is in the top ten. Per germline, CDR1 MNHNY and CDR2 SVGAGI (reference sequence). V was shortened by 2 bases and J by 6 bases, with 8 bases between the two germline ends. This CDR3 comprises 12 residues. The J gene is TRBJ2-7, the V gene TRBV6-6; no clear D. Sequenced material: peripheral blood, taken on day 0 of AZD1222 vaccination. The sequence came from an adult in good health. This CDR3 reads CASSYQDGEQYF. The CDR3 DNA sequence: TGTGCCAGCAGTTACCAGGACGGCGAGCAGTACTTC.